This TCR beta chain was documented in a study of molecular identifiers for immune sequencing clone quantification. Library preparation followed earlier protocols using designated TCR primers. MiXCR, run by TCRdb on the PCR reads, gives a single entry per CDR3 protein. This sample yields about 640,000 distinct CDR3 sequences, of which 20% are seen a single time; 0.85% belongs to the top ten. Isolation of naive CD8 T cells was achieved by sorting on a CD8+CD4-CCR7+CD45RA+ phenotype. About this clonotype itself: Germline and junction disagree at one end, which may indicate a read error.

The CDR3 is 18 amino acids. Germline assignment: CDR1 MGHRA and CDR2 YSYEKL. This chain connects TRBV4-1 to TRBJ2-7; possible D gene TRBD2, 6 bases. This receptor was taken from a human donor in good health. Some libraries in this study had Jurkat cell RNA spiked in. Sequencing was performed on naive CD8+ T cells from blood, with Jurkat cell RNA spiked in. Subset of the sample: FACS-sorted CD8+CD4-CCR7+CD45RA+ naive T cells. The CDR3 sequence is CASSYQFGGIGLSYERYF. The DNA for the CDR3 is TGCGCCAGCAGCTATCAGTTCGGCGGGATAGGGTTAAGCTACGAGCGGTACTTC.